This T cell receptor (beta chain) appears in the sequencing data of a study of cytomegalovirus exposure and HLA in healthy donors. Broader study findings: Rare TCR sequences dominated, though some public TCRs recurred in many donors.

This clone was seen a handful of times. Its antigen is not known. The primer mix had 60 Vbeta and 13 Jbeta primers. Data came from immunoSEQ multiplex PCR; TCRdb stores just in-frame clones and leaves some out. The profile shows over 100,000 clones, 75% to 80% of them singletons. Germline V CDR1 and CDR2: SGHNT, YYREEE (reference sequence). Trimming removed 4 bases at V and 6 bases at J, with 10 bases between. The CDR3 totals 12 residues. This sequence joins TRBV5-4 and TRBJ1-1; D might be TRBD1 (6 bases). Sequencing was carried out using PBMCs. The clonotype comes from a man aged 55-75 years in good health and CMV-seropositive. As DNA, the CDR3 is TGTGCCAGCAGCCAAGGGGGAGCTGAAGCTTTCTTT. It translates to CASSQGGAEAFF. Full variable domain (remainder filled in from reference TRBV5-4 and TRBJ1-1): ETGVTQSPTHLIKTRGQQVTLRCSSQSGHNTVSWYQQALGQGPQFIFQYYREEENGRGNFPPRFSGLQFPNYSSELNVNALELDDSALYLCASSQGGAEAFFGQGTRLTVV.